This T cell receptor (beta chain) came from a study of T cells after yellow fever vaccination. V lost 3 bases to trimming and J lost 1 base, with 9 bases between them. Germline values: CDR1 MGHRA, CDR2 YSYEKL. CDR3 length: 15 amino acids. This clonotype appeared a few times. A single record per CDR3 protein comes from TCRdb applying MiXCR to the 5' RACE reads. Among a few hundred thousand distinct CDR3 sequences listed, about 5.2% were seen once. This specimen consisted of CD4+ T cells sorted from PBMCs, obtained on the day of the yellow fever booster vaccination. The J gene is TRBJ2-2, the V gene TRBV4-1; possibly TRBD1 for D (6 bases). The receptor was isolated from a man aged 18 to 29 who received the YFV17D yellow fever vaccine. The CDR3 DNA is TGCGCCAGCAGCCAGGGGGCTAAGAACACCGGGGAGCTGTTTTTT. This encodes CASSQGAKNTGELFF.